Below, 18 T cell receptor beta chains from the same sample are listed, as sequenced in a study of Tregs in tolerant kidney transplant recipients. Some clones are missing from TCRdb's copy, which holds only in-frame ones; the method was immunoSEQ multiplex PCR. The table has over 85,000 clones, 90% to 95% seen once; the top ten hold 0.46%. The sample here was CD4+ T cells from blood, taken before the transplant. The receptors originated from a human donor who received a combined kidney and bone marrow transplant.

The gene calls are TRBV2 and TRBJ1-2; the match to TRBD1 covers 7 bases. CDR3 size: 13 residues. CDR1 and CDR2 (germline): SNHLY, FYNNEI. After removal of 5 bases from V and 5 bases from J, the junction contained 5 bases not matched to a gene. CDR3 amino acids: CASSTGVLYGYTF. As DNA, the CDR3 is TGTGCCAGCAGTACAGGGGTACTATATGGCTACACCTTC.

The V and J genes are TRBV9 and TRBJ2-2, with 8 bases aligning to TRBD1. The germline V gene encodes CDR1 SGDLS and CDR2 YYNGEE. The CDR3 extends over 15 amino acids. The V segment lost 0 bases and the J segment 8 bases; nucleotides outside the gene matches: 6. This CDR3 reads CASSVDRTGFGELFF. CDR3 sequence (DNA): TGTGCCAGCAGCGTAGATCGGACAGGGTTTGGGGAGCTGTTTTTT.

This chain links TRBV7-2 with TRBJ1-2; 12 positions agree with TRBD1. Looked up from germline, CDR1 is SGHTA and CDR2 is FQGNSA. Trimming took 1 base from V and 8 from J; bases not matched to a gene: 11. The length of the CDR3 is 17 residues. The CDR3 nucleotides are TGTGCCAGCAGCTTAGGAGCCCCGGGACAGGGGGCGGAAGGCTACACCTTC. The encoded protein is CASSLGAPGQGAEGYTF. The full variable domain, completed using reference TRBV7-2 and TRBJ1-2, is GAGVSQSPSNKVTEKGKDVELRCDPISGHTALYWYRQSLGQGLEFLIYFQGNSAPDKSGLPSDRFSAERTGGSVSTLTIQRTQQEDSAVYLCASSLGAPGQGAEGYTFGSGTRLTVV.

This clone has only one observation. The chain links TRBV4-3 to TRBJ2-1; 13 bases agree with TRBD2. Trimming removed 0 bases from V and 10 bases from J; junction bases left unmatched: 3. Germline values: CDR1 LGHNA, CDR2 YSLEER. The CDR3 is 15 residues long. CDR3 sequence (DNA): TGCGCCAGCAGCCAAGAGGGGGGACTAGCGGGAGAGCAGTTCTTC. Translating it yields CASSQEGGLAGEQFF.

The chain uses TRBV11-1 and TRBJ1-1, with 10 bases identical to TRBD1. The germline V gene encodes CDR1 SGHAT and CDR2 FQDESV (reference sequence). CDR3 length: 15 residues. Losses at the gene ends were 3 bases for V and 7 bases for J; bases not matched to a gene: 8. CDR3 coding DNA: TGTGCCAGCAGCTTCCTACCGGGACAGGGGTTTGAAGCTTTCTTT. Residues: CASSFLPGQGFEAFF.

V and J are TRBV27 and TRBJ1-6; 8 bases are a match to TRBD1. This CDR3 region has 16 residues. Per the germline V gene, CDR1 is MNHEY and CDR2 is SMNVEV (reference sequence). V was pared by 4 bases and J by 7 bases, with 9 bases of the junction left unmatched. In DNA, the CDR3 is TGTGCCAGCAGTTGGTACCACACAGGGGGAAATTCACCCCTCCACTTT. Translation: CASSWYHTGGNSPLHF.

The chain joins TRBV9 to TRBJ2-6; 11 bases are shared with TRBD1. The trim removed 0 bases at V and 2 bases at J, leaving 4 bases unmatched. The CDR3 has 18 residues. Germline CDR1 reads SGDLS; CDR2 reads YYNGEE. DNA of the CDR3: TGTGCCAGCAGCGTAGCTGGGACAGGGGGAGCTGGGGCCAACGTCCTGACTTTC. Its protein product is CASSVAGTGGAGANVLTF.

This clone was detected once. The V gene is TRBV6-1, the J gene TRBJ2-1; no definite D call. The CDR3 totals 11 residues. Germline CDR1 is MNHNS and CDR2 is SASEGT. V dropped 2 bases and J dropped 7 bases, with 3 bases sitting between them. CDR3 bases: TGTGCCAGCAGTGAAATAAATGAGCAGTTCTTC. Protein sequence: CASSEINEQFF.

CDR3 amino acids: CASSLVGAGNYEQYF. DNA of the CDR3: TGTGCCAGCAGCTTAGTTGGTGCCGGGAATTACGAGCAGTACTTC. The V gene is TRBV7-2, the J gene TRBJ2-7, with D perhaps TRBD2 (5 bases). Germline CDR1 and CDR2: SGHTA and FQGNSA. Trimming took 1 base from V and 4 from J, leaving 14 bases between them. The CDR3 is made up of 15 amino acids.

This sequence joins TRBV28 and TRBJ2-6; 9 bases map to TRBD1. There are 17 residues in the CDR3. J gave up 0 bases and V 7 bases, and 7 bases lay outside the gene matches. Germline-derived CDR1 and CDR2 are MDHEN and SYDVKM. The CDR3: CASTRDRVDSGANVLTF. The CDR3, as DNA: TGTGCCAGCACCCGGGACAGGGTTGACTCTGGGGCCAACGTCCTGACTTTC.

The table lists this clone with a count of one. The chain links TRBV6-1 to TRBJ1-5; 11 bases agree with TRBD1. J gave up 6 bases and V 6 bases, and 1 base lay outside the gene matches. Germline lookup yields CDR1 MNHNS and CDR2 SASEGT. The length of the CDR3 is 13 residues. The CDR3 coding sequence is TGTGCCAGCAGGGACAGGGGGCCTCAGCCCCAGCATTTT. It is translated as CASRDRGPQPQHF.

The rearrangement joins TRBV14 to TRBJ2-2; 8 bases map to TRBD2. The V and J ends lost 2 bases and 2 bases, in that order; junction bases with no gene match: 7. This CDR3 is 17 amino acids long. Germline values: CDR1 SGHDN, CDR2 FVKESK. The CDR3 region is CASSQRKTSGNTGELFF. The DNA of the CDR3 is TGTGCCAGCAGCCAAAGGAAAACTAGCGGCAACACCGGGGAGCTGTTTTTT.

The genes are TRBV7-8 and TRBJ2-1; the match to TRBD2 covers 16 bases. The germline V gene encodes CDR1 SGHVS and CDR2 FQNEAQ. The CDR3 is made up of 17 amino acids. Trimming took 3 bases from V and 4 from J; bases not matched to a gene: 3. In DNA form, the CDR3 reads TGTGCCAGCAGCTTGCCGGGACTAGCGGGGGGGTACAATGAGCAGTTCTTC. This gives the protein CASSLPGLAGGYNEQFF.

V gene TRBV6-5 combines with J gene TRBJ2-7, with D perhaps TRBD1 (6 bases). This CDR3 has 15 amino acids. From germline, CDR1 is MNHEY and CDR2 SVGAGI. Trimming cost V 5 bases and J 7 bases, with 21 bases left between them. Written as DNA, the CDR3 is TGTGCCAGCAGTAGAGGCGCACAGGGAATAGATGAGCAGTACTTC. Translated, it gives CASSRGAQGIDEQYF.

The chain employs TRBV7-3 and TRBJ2-3, with 8 bases matching TRBD1. V trimming: 5 bases; J trimming: 3 bases; junction bases outside the gene matches: 7. Per the germline V gene, CDR1 is SGHTA and CDR2 is FQGTGA. CDR3 length: 15 amino acids. CDR3 sequence reads: CASSHRGKITDTQYF. The DNA of the CDR3 is TGTGCCAGCAGCCACAGGGGGAAAATAACAGATACGCAGTATTTT.

V and J are TRBV7-3 and TRBJ2-1, with D perhaps TRBD1 (7 bases). Germline assignment: CDR1 SGHTA and CDR2 FQGTGA. The V gene lost 5 bases and the J gene lost 5 bases, with 16 bases spanning the gap. CDR3 length equals 15 residues. The CDR3 coding sequence is TGTGCCAGCAGCCGACAGGGAGGCTTTAACAATGAGCAGTTCTTC. Residues: CASSRQGGFNNEQFF.

This clone has only one observation. The chain is built from TRBV13 and TRBJ2-7, with 8 nucleotides matching TRBD1. With V trimmed by 5 bases and J by 5 bases, 8 bases remained unmatched. Looked up from germline, CDR1 is PRHDT and CDR2 is FYEKMQ (reference sequence). CDR3 length: 14 residues. CDR3 loop: CASSEDRVPNEQYF. The CDR3, as DNA: TGTGCCAGCAGCGAGGACAGGGTCCCCAACGAGCAGTACTTC.

The chain carries TRBV27 and TRBJ2-7; the match to TRBD2 covers 9 bases. Germline loops: CDR1 MNHEY, CDR2 SMNVEV (reference sequence). The trim removed 2 bases at V and 3 bases at J, leaving 5 bases unmatched. The CDR3 length is 15 residues. DNA for the CDR3: TGTGCCAGCAGTTTAAGACTAGCGGAGAACTACGAGCAGTACTTC. It yields the protein CASSLRLAENYEQYF.